This TCR beta chain came from a study of blood T cells in healthy people across ages. Primers used in a second PCR of roughly 6 to 11 cycles were a sample-barcoded 5' primer and a J-beta primer mix. TCRdb processed the 5' RACE reads anew with MiXCR; each CDR3 protein has one entry. The sample records 750,000 to 850,000 distinct CDR3 sequences, 25% being singletons. The V segment lost 6 bases and the J segment 2 bases; nucleotides outside the gene matches: 12. Germline CDR1 is MDHEN and CDR2 is SYDVKM. The CDR3 is made up of 17 amino acids. With regard to this clonotype: As yet, its antigen is unknown.

Study-level findings and limits: When set beside aged donors, long-lived donors presented more naive CD4+ cells and higher diversity.

The same specimen was also included in a second study, on T cells of mothers and their children.

This clonotype was sampled from a boy aged 5-17 years in good health. Sequencing input: blood. The chain recombines TRBV28 with TRBJ2-3; 9 bases align to TRBD2. The CDR3 sequence is CASRPTRLAGPTDTQYF. As DNA, the CDR3 is TGTGCCAGCAGACCCACGCGGCTAGCGGGGCCCACAGATACGCAGTATTTT.